The source of this T cell receptor beta chain is a study of cytomegalovirus exposure and HLA in healthy donors. Primers for the PCR totalled 60 Vbeta and 13 Jbeta. Profiled with immunoSEQ multiplex PCR; TCRdb holds only in-frame clones, not every one. This table holds some 65,000 clones, roughly 80% found once. By proportion, this clone is medium-sized (0.01 to 0.1%). V was cut by 6 bases and J by 5 bases, with 14 bases left in between. The germline V gene encodes CDR1 LNHNV and CDR2 YYDKDF (reference sequence). There are 14 residues in the CDR3. The sequence was collected from a girl aged 10-17 years in good health and CMV-seropositive. Sequencing used PBMCs. This chain links TRBV15 with TRBJ2-1; possible D gene TRBD2, 5 bases. CDR3 bases: TGTGCCACCAGTGGGAGTCGCTTGCACAATGAGCAGTTCTTC. It codes for CATSGSRLHNEQFF.